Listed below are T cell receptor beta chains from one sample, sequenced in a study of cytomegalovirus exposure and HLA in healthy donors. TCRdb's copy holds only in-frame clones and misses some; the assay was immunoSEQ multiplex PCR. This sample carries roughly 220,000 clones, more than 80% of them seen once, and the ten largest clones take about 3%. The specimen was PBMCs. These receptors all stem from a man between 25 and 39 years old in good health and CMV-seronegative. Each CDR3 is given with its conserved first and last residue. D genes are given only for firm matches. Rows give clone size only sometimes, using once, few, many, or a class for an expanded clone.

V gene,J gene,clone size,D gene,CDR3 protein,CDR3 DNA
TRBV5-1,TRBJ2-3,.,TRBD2,CASSLRPAGGVDTQYF,TGCGCCAGCAGCTTACGTCCAGCGGGGGGTGTAGATACGCAGTATTTT
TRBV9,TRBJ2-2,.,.,CASSPEGQPNTGELFF,TGTGCCAGCAGCCCAGAAGGACAACCGAACACCGGGGAGCTGTTTTTT
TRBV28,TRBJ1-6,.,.,CASRELQGILNSPLHF,TGTGCCAGCAGAGAACTTCAGGGGATATTGAATTCACCCCTCCACTTT
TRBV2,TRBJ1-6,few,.,CASSEQNSPLHF,TGTGCCAGCAGTGAACAGAATTCACCCCTCCACTTT
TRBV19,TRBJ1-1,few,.,CASSPVLGVKAEAFF,TGTGCCAGTAGTCCGGTACTGGGCGTTAAGGCTGAAGCTTTCTTT
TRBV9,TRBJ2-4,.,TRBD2,CASSPGLAGPGAGNIQYF,TGTGCCAGCAGCCCGGGACTAGCGGGCCCAGGGGCGGGAAACATTCAGTACTTC
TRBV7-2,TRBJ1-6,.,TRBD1,CASSLVARPGDSRNSPLHF,TGTGCCAGCAGCTTAGTAGCCCGGCCGGGGGACAGCCGGAATTCACCCCTCCACTTT
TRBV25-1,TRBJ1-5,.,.,CASSELRSNQPQHF,TGTGCCAGCAGTGAACTGAGAAGCAATCAGCCCCAGCATTTT
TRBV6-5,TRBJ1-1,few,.,CASSYQGVPNTEAFF,TGTGCCAGCAGTTACCAAGGGGTCCCGAACACTGAAGCTTTCTTT
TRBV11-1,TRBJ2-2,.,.,CASSFRANTGELFF,TGTGCCAGCAGCTTTCGGGCGAACACCGGGGAGCTGTTTTTT
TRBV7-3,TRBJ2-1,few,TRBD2,CASSSLPVDSGEVNEQFF,TGTGCCAGCAGCTCGCTACCGGTGGATAGCGGGGAAGTCAATGAGCAGTTCTTC
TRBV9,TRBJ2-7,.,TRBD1,CASSVSGTGDEQYF,TGTGCCAGCAGCGTATCCGGGACAGGGGACGAGCAGTACTTC
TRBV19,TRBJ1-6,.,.,CASSIGGNSYNSPLHF,TGTGCCAGTAGTATTGGAGGGAATAGCTATAATTCACCCCTCCACTTT
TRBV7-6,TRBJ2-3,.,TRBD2,CAGSSRSGRGVPGTQYF,TGTGCCGGCAGCTCCCGTTCTGGGCGGGGGGTTCCAGGGACGCAGTATTTT
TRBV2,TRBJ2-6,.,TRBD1,CASSKIQGARSGASVLTF,TGTGCCAGCAGTAAAATACAGGGGGCGCGCTCTGGGGCCAGCGTCCTGACTTTC
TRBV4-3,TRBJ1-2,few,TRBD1,CASSQADRDYNYGYTF,TGCGCCAGCAGCCAAGCCGACAGGGATTACAACTATGGCTACACCTTC
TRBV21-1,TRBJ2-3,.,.,CASSTARGAGTDTQYF,TGTGCCAGCAGCACCGCGCGGGGGGCAGGCACAGATACGCAGTATTTT
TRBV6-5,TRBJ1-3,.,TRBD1,CASRLGTGWDTIYF,TGTGCCAGCAGACTAGGGACAGGGTGGGACACCATATATTTT
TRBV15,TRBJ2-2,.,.,CATSRDRAGVKAGELFF,TGTGCCACCAGCAGAGATCGCGCAGGGGTGAAGGCCGGGGAGCTGTTTTTT
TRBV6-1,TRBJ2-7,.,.,CASSQGTYEQYF,TGTGCCAGCAGCCAGGGAACCTACGAGCAGTACTTC
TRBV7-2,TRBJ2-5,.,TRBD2,CASSGSPGGLGETQYF,TGTGCCAGCAGCGGCAGTCCGGGGGGACTCGGAGAGACCCAGTACTTC